The rows below give T cell receptor beta chains drawn from one sample of a study of T cell responses to AZD1222 COVID-19 vaccine. The assay was immunoSEQ multiplex PCR, and TCRdb's table has in-frame clones only and misses some. The sample consists of more than 150,000 clones, over 80% of them appearing once. Sequencing was performed on peripheral blood, taken on day 0 of AZD1222 vaccination. Receptor source: an adult in good health. Both conserved end residues are part of each CDR3. D genes are given only for firm matches. Clone size is stated in some rows and not others, as once, few, many or a class when expanded.

d_gene: -
v_gene: TRBV7-9
abundance: -
j_gene: TRBJ1-1
CDR3nt: TGTGCCAGCCGATCGTACAGGGAAATGAACACTGAAGCTTTCTTT
CDR3aa: CASRSYREMNTEAFF

d_gene: -
v_gene: TRBV29-1
abundance: -
j_gene: TRBJ2-7
CDR3nt: TGCAGCGTTGAGGGGGACTCCTACGAGCAGTACTTC
CDR3aa: CSVEGDSYEQYF

d_gene: -
v_gene: TRBV4-3
abundance: -
j_gene: TRBJ1-1
CDR3nt: TGCGCCAGCAGCCAAGACCTCAAGGACACTGAAGCTTTCTTT
CDR3aa: CASSQDLKDTEAFF

d_gene: TRBD2
v_gene: TRBV29-1
abundance: -
j_gene: TRBJ2-1
CDR3nt: TGCAGCGTTGAAGGTGGGCGGGGGGCCCCCTACAATGAGCAGTTCTTC
CDR3aa: CSVEGGRGAPYNEQFF

d_gene: TRBD1
v_gene: TRBV6-6
abundance: -
j_gene: TRBJ1-2
CDR3nt: TGTGCCAGCAGACAACAGGGGAGTAACTATGGCTACACCTTC
CDR3aa: CASRQQGSNYGYTF

d_gene: TRBD1
v_gene: TRBV10-3
abundance: few
j_gene: TRBJ1-5
CDR3nt: TGTGCCATCAGTGAAAAGACAGGGGGTAGCAATCAGCCCCAGCATTTT
CDR3aa: CAISEKTGGSNQPQHF

d_gene: -
v_gene: TRBV3-1/TRBV3-2
abundance: -
j_gene: TRBJ1-2
CDR3nt: TGTGCCAGCAGCCAAGATGTCGGCAGGGGCTATGGCTACACCTTC
CDR3aa: CASSQDVGRGYGYTF

d_gene: TRBD1
v_gene: TRBV3-1/TRBV3-2
abundance: -
j_gene: TRBJ1-2
CDR3nt: TGTGCCAGCAGCGCGATAGGGGGCAGGGGCTATGGCTACACCTTC
CDR3aa: CASSAIGGRGYGYTF

d_gene: -
v_gene: TRBV30
abundance: -
j_gene: TRBJ1-2
CDR3nt: TGTGCCTGCCAGGACAGAAAAAACTATGGCTACACCTTC
CDR3aa: CACQDRKNYGYTF

d_gene: TRBD2
v_gene: TRBV9
abundance: -
j_gene: TRBJ2-2
CDR3nt: TGTGCCAGCAGCGTAAAGGTGCGGGAGGGACTAGCGGACACCGGGGAGCTGTTTTTT
CDR3aa: CASSVKVREGLADTGELFF

d_gene: TRBD1
v_gene: TRBV2
abundance: -
j_gene: TRBJ1-6
CDR3nt: TGTGCCAGCATCTTGGAGCGACAGGGGAATTCACCCCTCCACTTT
CDR3aa: CASILERQGNSPLHF

d_gene: TRBD2
v_gene: TRBV14
abundance: -
j_gene: TRBJ2-5
CDR3nt: TGTGCCAGCAGCCCCTTTTTCGAGCGGGAGGAGGAGACCCAGTACTTC
CDR3aa: CASSPFFEREEETQYF

d_gene: TRBD1
v_gene: TRBV6-5
abundance: -
j_gene: TRBJ1-2
CDR3nt: TGTGCCAGCAGGGGACAGTCCTTCTATGGCTACACCTTC
CDR3aa: CASRGQSFYGYTF

d_gene: -
v_gene: TRBV6-2/TRBV6-3
abundance: -
j_gene: TRBJ1-5
CDR3nt: TGTGCCAGCAGTTACACCTTGAATCAGCCCCAGCATTTT
CDR3aa: CASSYTLNQPQHF

d_gene: -
v_gene: TRBV28
abundance: -
j_gene: TRBJ2-3
CDR3nt: TGTGCCAGCGCGGGGACCGCCGGTGAGGGTGGGTATTTT
CDR3aa: CASAGTAGEGGYF

d_gene: -
v_gene: TRBV16
abundance: -
j_gene: TRBJ1-5
CDR3nt: TGTGCCAGCAGCCAATCGAGTAATCAGCCCCAGCATTTT
CDR3aa: CASSQSSNQPQHF

d_gene: -
v_gene: TRBV5-4
abundance: -
j_gene: TRBJ2-2
CDR3nt: TGTGCCAGCAGCCTACAGGTCACCGCGAACACCGGGGAGCTGTTTTTT
CDR3aa: CASSLQVTANTGELFF

d_gene: -
v_gene: TRBV3-1/TRBV3-2
abundance: -
j_gene: TRBJ1-6
CDR3nt: TGTGCCAGCAGCCAAACTTTAATCGGGAGCTCCTATAATTCACCCCTCCACTTT
CDR3aa: CASSQTLIGSSYNSPLHF

d_gene: -
v_gene: TRBV6-2/TRBV6-3
abundance: -
j_gene: TRBJ2-7
CDR3nt: TGTGCCAGCAGTGATAAAACGGACAGTTATACCTACGAGCAGTACTTC
CDR3aa: CASSDKTDSYTYEQYF

d_gene: -
v_gene: TRBV3-1/TRBV3-2
abundance: once
j_gene: TRBJ1-1
CDR3nt: TGTGCCAGCAGCCAAGTGCCAGGGAAGACTGAAGCTTTCTTT
CDR3aa: CASSQVPGKTEAFF